This TCR beta chain was found in a study of T cell repertoires in cytomegalovirus infection. TCRdb passed the reads through MiXCR, listing each CDR3 protein once. In the table there are hundreds of thousands of distinct CDR3 sequences, roughly a third of which are singletons. Concerning this clonotype itself: Antigen unknown.

Notes on the study in general: Public TCR beta family frequency separated CMV-and-HLA carriers, including in an independent cohort.

The CDR3 is made up of 12 amino acids. Germline-derived CDR1 and CDR2 are MNHEY and SVGEGT. V dropped 5 bases and J dropped 6 bases, with 11 bases sitting between them. The sequenced sample was cultured PBMCs, obtained from culture after CMV antigen stimulation. The sequence derives from a human donor in good health (CMV status not recorded). Some clones in this sample may be carry-over from other donors' samples. This chain uses TRBV6-2 or TRBV6-3 with TRBJ2-7, with a tentative D call TRBD1 (6 bases). CDR3 coding DNA: TGTGCCAGCAGTCTTAACAGGGTCGAGCAGTACGTC. This codes for CASSLNRVEQYV.